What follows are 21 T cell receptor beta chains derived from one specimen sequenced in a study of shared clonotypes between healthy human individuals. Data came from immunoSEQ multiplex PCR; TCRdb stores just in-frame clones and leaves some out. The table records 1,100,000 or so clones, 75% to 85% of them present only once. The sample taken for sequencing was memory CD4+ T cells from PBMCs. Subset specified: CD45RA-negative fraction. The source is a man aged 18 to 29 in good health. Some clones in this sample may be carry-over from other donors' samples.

The CDR3 bases are TGTGCCAGCAGTGGGACCCTAGGGTTCCCAGATACGCAGTATTTT. Translation: CASSGTLGFPDTQYF. The chain uses TRBV2 and TRBJ2-3; D gene ambiguous. The germline CDR1 and CDR2 sequences are SNHLY and FYNNEI. This CDR3 is built from 15 residues. Trimming shortened V by 4 bases and J by 4 bases, and 15 bases separated the two germline ends.

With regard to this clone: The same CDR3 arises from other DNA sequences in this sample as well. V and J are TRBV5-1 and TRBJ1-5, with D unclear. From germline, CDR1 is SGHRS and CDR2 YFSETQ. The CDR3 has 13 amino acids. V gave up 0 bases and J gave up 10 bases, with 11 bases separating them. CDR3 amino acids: CASSLGPLEPQHF. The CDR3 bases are TGCGCCAGCAGCTTGGGCCCCCTGGAACCCCAGCATTTT.

The CDR3 DNA reads TGTGCCAGCAGTTACCCGGAACTAGAGAACACTGAAGCTTTCTTT. Translation: CASSYPELENTEAFF. The V call is TRBV6-5, the J call TRBJ1-1; no reliable D call. Germline V gene sequence: CDR1 MNHEY, CDR2 SVGAGI. Trimming removed 2 bases at V and 1 base at J, with 11 bases between. The CDR3 consists of 15 residues.

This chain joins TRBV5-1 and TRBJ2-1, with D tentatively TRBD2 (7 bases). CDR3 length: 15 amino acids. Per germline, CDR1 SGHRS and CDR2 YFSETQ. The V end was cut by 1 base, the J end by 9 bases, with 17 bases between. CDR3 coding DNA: TGCGCCAGCAGCTTGTCTAGCGGAGGGGGGAGTGAGCAGTTCTTC. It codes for CASSLSSGGGSEQFF.

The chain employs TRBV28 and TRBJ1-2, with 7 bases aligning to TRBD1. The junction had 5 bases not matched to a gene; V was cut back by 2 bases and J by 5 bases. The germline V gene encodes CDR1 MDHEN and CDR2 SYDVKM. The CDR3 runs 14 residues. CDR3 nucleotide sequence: TGTGCCAGCAGTTTACCCGCAGGGGGGTATGGCTACACCTTC. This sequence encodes CASSLPAGGYGYTF.

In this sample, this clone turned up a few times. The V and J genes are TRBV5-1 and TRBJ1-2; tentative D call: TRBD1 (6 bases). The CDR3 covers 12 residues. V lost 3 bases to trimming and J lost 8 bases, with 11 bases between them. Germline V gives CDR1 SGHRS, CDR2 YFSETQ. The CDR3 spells CASSSGQRGYTF. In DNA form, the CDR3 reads TGCGCCAGCAGCTCCGGACAGAGGGGCTACACCTTC.

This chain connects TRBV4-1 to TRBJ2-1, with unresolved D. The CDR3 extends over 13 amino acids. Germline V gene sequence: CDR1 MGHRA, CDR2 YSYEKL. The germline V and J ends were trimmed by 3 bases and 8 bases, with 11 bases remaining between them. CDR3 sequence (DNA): TGCGCCAGCAGCCATCGTCTATCAGATGAGCAGTTCTTC. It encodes CASSHRLSDEQFF.

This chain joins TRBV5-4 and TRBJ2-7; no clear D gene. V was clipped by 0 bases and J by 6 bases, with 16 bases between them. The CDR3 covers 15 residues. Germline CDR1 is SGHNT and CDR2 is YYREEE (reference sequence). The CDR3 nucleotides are TGTGCCAGCAGCTTGGAATTCGGCACCTCCCGCGAGCAGTACTTC. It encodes CASSLEFGTSREQYF. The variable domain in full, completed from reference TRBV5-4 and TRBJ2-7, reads ETGVTQSPTHLIKTRGQQVTLRCSSQSGHNTVSWYQQALGQGPQFIFQYYREEENGRGNFPPRFSGLQFPNYSSELNVNALELDDSALYLCASSLEFGTSREQYFGPGTRLTVT.

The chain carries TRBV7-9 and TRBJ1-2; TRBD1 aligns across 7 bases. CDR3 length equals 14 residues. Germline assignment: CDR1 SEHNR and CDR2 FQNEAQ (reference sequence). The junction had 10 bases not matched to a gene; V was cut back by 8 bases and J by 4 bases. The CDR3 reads CASRLGTEPYGYTF. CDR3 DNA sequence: TGTGCCAGCCGTCTGGGGACAGAACCCTATGGCTACACCTTC. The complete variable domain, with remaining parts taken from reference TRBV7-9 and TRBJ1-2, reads DTGVSQNPRHKITKRGQNVTFRCDPISEHNRLYWYRQTLGQGPEFLTYFQNEAQLEKSRLLSDRFSAERPKGSFSTLEIQRTEQGDSAMYLCASRLGTEPYGYTFGSGTRLTVV.

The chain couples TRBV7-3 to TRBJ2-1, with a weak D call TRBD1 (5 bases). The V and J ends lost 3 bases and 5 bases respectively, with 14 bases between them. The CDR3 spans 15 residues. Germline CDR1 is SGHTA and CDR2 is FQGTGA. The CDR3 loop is CASSFFPTGNNEQFF. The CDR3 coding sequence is TGTGCCAGCAGCTTCTTTCCAACAGGCAACAATGAGCAGTTCTTC.

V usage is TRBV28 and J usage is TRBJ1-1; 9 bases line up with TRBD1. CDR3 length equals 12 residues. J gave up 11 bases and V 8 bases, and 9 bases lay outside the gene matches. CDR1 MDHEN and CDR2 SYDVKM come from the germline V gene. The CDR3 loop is CASDTGGGGAFF. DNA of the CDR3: TGTGCCAGCGACACAGGGGGCGGTGGGGCTTTCTTT.

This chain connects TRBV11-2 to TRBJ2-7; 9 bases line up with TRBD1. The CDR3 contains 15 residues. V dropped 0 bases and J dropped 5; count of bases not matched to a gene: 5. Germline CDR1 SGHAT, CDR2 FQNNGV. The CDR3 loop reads CASSLDSGTGNEQYF. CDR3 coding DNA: TGTGCCAGCAGCTTAGACTCCGGGACAGGGAACGAGCAGTACTTC.

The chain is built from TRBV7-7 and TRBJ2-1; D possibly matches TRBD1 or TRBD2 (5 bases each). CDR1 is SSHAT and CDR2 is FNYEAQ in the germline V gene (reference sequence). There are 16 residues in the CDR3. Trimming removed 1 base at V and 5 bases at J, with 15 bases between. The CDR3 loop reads CASSLGPGTGNNEQFF. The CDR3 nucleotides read TGTGCCAGCAGCTTAGGGCCCGGGACGGGGAACAATGAGCAGTTCTTC.

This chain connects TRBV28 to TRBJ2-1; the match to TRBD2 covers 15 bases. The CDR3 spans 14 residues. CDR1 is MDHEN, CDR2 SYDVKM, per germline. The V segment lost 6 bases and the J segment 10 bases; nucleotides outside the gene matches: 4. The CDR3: CASSQGLAGGEQFF. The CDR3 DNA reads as TGTGCCAGCAGCCAGGGACTAGCGGGAGGAGAGCAGTTCTTC.

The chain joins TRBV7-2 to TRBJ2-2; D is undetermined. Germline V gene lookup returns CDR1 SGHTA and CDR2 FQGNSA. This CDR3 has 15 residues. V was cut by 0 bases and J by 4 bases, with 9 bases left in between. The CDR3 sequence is CASSLAGRSTGELFF. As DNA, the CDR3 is TGTGCCAGCAGCTTAGCGGGCAGATCCACCGGGGAGCTGTTTTTT.

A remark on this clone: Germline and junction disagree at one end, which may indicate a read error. The CDR3 bases are TGCGCCAGCAGCACCAACGGAGGGCCCTGGGGCATTTTT. It codes for CASSTNGGPWGIF. The chain employs TRBV5-1 and TRBJ2-3; D perhaps matches TRBD2 (6 bases). This CDR3 has 13 residues. The germline gives CDR1 SGHRS, CDR2 YFSETQ.

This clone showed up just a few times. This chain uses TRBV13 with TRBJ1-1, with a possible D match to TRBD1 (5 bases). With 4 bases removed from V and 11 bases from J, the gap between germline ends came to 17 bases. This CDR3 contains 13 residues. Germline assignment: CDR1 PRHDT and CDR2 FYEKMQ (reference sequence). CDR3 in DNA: TGTGCCAGCAGCTCCAACCGGGGCCCGAGGGCTTTCTTT. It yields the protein CASSSNRGPRAFF.

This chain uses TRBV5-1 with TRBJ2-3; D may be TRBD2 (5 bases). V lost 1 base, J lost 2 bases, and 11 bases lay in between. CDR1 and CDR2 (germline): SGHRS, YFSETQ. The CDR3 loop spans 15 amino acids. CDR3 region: CASSLPGGLTDTQYF. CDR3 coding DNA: TGCGCCAGCAGCTTGCCTGGAGGACTCACAGATACGCAGTATTTT.

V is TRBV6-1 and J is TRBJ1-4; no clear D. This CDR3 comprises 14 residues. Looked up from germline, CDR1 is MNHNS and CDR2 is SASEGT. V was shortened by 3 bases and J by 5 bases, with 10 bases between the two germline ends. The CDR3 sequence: CASSEGRQNEKLFF. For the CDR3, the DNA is TGTGCCAGCAGTGAGGGCAGGCAGAATGAAAAACTGTTTTTT.

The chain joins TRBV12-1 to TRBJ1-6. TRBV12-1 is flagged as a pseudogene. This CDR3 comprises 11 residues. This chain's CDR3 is CASSPDSPLHF. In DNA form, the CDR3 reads TGTGCCAGCAGCCCTGATTCACCCCTCCACTTT.

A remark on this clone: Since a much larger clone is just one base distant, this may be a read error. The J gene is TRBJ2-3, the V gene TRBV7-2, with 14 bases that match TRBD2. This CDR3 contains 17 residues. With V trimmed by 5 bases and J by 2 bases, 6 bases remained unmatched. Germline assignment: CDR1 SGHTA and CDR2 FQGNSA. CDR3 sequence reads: CASSPWTSGRSTDTQYF. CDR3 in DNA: TGTGCCAGCAGCCCCTGGACTAGCGGGAGGTCCACAGATACGCAGTATTTT.